The T cell receptor beta chain under discussion was sequenced for a study of CD8 T cells in Susac syndrome. Random-hexamer reverse transcription was applied to roughly 0.5 to 1 ug RNA. TCRdb used MiXCR to reprocess the immunoSEQ multiplex PCR reads, holding one entry per CDR3 protein. The sample contains 100,000 to 150,000 distinct CDR3 sequences, roughly 95% of which appear only once. J was trimmed by 6 bases and V by 0 bases; bases with no gene match: 6. The CDR3 extends over 14 amino acids. CDR1 GTSNPN and CDR2 SVGIG come from the germline V gene (reference sequence). The sequenced material came from CD4+ T cells from PBMCs. This sequence joins TRBV30 and TRBJ2-7, with 9 bases aligning to TRBD2. This clonotype was obtained from a human donor with Susac syndrome. The DNA of the CDR3 is TGTGCCTGGAGTGTGGGGCTAGCGGGAACCGAGCAGTACTTC. Encoded protein: CAWSVGLAGTEQYF.